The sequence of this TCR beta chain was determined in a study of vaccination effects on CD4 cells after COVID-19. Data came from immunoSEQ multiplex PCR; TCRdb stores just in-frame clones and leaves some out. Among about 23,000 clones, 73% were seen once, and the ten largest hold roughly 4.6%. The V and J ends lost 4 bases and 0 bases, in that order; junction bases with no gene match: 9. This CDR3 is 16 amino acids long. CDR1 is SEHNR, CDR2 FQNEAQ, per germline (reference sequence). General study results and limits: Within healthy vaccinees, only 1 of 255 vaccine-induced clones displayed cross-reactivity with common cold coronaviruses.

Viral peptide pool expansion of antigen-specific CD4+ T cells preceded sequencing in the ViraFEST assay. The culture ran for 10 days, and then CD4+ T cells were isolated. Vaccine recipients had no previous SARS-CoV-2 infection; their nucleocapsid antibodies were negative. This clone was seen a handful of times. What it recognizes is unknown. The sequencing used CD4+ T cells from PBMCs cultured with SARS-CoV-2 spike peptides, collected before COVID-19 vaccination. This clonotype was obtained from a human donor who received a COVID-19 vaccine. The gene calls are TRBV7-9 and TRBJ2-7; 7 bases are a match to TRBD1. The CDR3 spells CASSSSKGQISYEQYF. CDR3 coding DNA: TGTGCCAGCAGCTCGTCAAAGGGACAGATCTCCTACGAGCAGTACTTC.